The clone carrying this TCR beta chain was observed a handful of times. Using immunoSEQ multiplex PCR, the repertoire was profiled, and TCRdb retains in-frame clones only, with some absent. The sample shows some 96,000 clones, approximately 90% of them seen only once. This record belongs to a study of graft-versus-host responses after intestinal transplantation. Whole-study context: Each patient got anti-thymocyte globulin induction, then tacrolimus and steroids for roughly 3 years.

Germline CDR1 is KGHSH and CDR2 is LQKENI. Trimming took 2 bases from V and 6 from J, leaving 13 bases between them. The CDR3 totals 14 residues. The V and J genes are TRBV18 and TRBJ1-1, with D perhaps TRBD1 (5 bases). The origin of this receptor is a human patient who received an intestinal transplant, so some T cells may come from the graft donor. The specimen was PBMCs, collected about 450 days after intestinal transplant. In DNA form, the CDR3 reads TGTGCCAGCTCACCAGTCTTGGGGCTCCCTGAAGCTTTCTTT. Translated, it gives CASSPVLGLPEAFF.